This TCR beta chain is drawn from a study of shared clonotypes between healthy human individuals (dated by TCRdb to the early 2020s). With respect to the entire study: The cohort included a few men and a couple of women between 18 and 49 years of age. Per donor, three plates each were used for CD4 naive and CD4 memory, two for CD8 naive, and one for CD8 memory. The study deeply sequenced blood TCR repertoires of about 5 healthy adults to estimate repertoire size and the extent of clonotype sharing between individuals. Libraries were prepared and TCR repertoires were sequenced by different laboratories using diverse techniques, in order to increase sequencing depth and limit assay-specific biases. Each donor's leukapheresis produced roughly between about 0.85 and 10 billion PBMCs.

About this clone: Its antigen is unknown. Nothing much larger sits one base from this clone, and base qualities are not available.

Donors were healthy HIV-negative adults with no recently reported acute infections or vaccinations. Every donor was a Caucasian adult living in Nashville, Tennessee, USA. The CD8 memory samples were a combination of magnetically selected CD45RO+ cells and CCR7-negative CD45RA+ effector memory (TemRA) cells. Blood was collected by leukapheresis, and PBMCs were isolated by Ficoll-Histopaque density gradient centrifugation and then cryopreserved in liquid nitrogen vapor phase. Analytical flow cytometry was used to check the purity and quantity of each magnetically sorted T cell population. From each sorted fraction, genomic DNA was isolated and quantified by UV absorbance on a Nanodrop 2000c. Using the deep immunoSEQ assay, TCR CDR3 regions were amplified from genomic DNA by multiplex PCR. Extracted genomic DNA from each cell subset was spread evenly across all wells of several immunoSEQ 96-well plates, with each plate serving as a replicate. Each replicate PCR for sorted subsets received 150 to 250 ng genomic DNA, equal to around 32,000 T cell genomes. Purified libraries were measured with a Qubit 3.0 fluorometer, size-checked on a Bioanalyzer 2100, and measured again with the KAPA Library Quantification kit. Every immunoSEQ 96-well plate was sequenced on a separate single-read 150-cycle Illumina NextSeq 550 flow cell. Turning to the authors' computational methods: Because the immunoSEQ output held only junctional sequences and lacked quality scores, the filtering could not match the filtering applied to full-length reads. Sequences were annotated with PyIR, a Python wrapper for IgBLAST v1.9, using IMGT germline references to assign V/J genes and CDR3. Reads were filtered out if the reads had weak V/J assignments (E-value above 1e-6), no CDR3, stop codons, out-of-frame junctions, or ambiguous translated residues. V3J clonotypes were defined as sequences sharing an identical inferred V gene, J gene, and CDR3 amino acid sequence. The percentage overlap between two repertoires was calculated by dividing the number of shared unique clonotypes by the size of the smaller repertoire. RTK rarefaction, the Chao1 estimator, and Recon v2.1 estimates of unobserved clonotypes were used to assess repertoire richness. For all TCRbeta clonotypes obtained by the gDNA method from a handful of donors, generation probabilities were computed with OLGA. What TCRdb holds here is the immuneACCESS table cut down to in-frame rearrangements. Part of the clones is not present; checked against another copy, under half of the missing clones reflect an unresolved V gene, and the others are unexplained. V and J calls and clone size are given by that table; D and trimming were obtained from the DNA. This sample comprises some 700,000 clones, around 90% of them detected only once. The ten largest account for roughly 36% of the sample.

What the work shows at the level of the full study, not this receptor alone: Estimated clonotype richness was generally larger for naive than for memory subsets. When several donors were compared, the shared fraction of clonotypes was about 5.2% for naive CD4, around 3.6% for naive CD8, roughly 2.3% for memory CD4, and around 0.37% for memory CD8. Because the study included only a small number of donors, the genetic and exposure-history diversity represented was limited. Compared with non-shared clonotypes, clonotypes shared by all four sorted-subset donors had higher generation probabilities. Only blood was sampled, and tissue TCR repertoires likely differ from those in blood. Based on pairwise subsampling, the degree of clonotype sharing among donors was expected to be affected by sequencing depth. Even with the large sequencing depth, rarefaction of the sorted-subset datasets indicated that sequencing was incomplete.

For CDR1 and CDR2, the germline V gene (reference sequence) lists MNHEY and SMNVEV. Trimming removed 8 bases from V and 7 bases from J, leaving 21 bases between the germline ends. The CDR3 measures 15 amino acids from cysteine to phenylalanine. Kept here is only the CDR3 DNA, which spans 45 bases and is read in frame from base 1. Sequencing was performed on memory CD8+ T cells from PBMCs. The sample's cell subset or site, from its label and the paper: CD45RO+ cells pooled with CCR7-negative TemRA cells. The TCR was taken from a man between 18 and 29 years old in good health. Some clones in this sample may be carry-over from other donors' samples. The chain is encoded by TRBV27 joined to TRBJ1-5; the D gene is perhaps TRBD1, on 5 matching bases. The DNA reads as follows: TGTGCCAGCGCGAGAGGGCGGGGCGTCGGCCAGCCCCAGCATTTT. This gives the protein CASARGRGVGQPQHF.